Listed below are T cell receptor beta chains from one sample, sequenced in a study of PD-1 blockade in classical Hodgkin lymphoma. Measured with immunoSEQ multiplex PCR; TCRdb has only the in-frame clones, and not every one. This sample has more than 85,000 clones, with approximately 89% found just once. The specimen comprised peripheral blood mononuclear cells (PBMCs), sampled before the fourth cycle of nivolumab. The receptor source for this set is a human donor with classical Hodgkin lymphoma. The CDR3 runs from the conserved cysteine through the conserved F or W. D genes are given only for firm matches. A row's size may be missing; if present it is once, few, many or a size class.

.,TRBJ2-3,TRBD2,TRBV11-2,CASSLTSGIPLPADTQYF,TGTGCCAGCAGCTTGACTAGCGGGATTCCCCTCCCTGCAGATACGCAGTATTTT
few,TRBJ2-5,.,TRBV14,CASSPNGRGGETQYF,TGTGCCAGCAGCCCCAACGGGAGAGGAGGAGAGACCCAGTACTTC
.,TRBJ2-7,TRBD2,TRBV4-2,CASSPYKLAGGTYEQYF,TGTGCCAGCAGCCCCTACAAGCTAGCGGGAGGAACCTACGAGCAGTACTTC
.,TRBJ1-4,.,TRBV4-3,CASSQEMTKGNEKLFF,TGCGCCAGCAGCCAAGAAATGACAAAGGGTAATGAAAAACTGTTTTTT
.,TRBJ2-7,.,TRBV5-1,CASRDGTEQYF,TGCGCCAGCAGAGACGGTACCGAGCAGTACTTC
.,TRBJ1-2,TRBD1,TRBV7-9,CASSFDRDLRGYTF,TGTGCCAGCAGCTTTGACAGGGACTTACGGGGCTACACCTTC
.,TRBJ2-7,.,TRBV6-1,CASSARTATYEQYF,TGTGCCAGCAGTGCGAGGACAGCTACTTACGAGCAGTACTTC
.,TRBJ1-3,.,TRBV30,CAWSALPASSGNTIYF,TGTGCCTGGAGTGCCCTACCGGCTAGCAGCGGAAACACCATATATTTT
.,TRBJ1-1,.,TRBV6-6,CASSYSRNTEAFF,TGTGCCAGCAGTTACTCAAGGAACACTGAAGCTTTCTTT
.,TRBJ1-1,.,TRBV6-5,CASSPGVGVNTEAFF,TGTGCCAGCAGTCCAGGGGTCGGGGTGAACACTGAAGCTTTCTTT